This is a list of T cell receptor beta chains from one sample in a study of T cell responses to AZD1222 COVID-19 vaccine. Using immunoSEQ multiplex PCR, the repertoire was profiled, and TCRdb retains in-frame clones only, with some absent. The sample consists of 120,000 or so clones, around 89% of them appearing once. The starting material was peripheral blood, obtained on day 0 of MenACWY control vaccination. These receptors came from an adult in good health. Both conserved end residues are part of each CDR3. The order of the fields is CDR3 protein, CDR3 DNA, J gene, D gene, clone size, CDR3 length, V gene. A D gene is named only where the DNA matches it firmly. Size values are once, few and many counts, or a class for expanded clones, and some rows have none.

cdr3_aa: CASSLGQFTEAFF
cdr3_nt: TGTGCCAGCAGCTTAGGCCAATTCACTGAAGCTTTCTTT
j_call: TRBJ1-1
d_call: .
clone_size: .
cdr3_length: 13
v_call: TRBV7-9

cdr3_aa: CAISESATGMNTEAFF
cdr3_nt: TGTGCCATCAGTGAGTCCGCGACGGGCATGAACACTGAAGCTTTCTTT
j_call: TRBJ1-1
d_call: .
clone_size: .
cdr3_length: 16
v_call: TRBV10-3

cdr3_aa: CAWSVLPAAGVREAFF
cdr3_nt: TGTGCCTGGAGTGTACTCCCAGCGGCGGGTGTGAGGGAAGCTTTCTTT
j_call: TRBJ1-1
d_call: .
clone_size: few
cdr3_length: 16
v_call: TRBV30

cdr3_aa: CASSLGLTSTDTQYF
cdr3_nt: TGTGCCAGCAGCTTAGGCTTGACTAGCACAGATACGCAGTATTTT
j_call: TRBJ2-3
d_call: .
clone_size: .
cdr3_length: 15
v_call: TRBV7-9

cdr3_aa: CASSQAGLGGGDTGELFF
cdr3_nt: TGTGCCAGCAGCCAGGCGGGATTGGGTGGAGGCGACACCGGGGAGCTGTTTTTT
j_call: TRBJ2-2
d_call: .
clone_size: once
cdr3_length: 18
v_call: TRBV4-2

cdr3_aa: CATSLTGTSSYEQYF
cdr3_nt: TGTGCCACCAGCCTAACCGGGACTAGCTCCTACGAGCAGTACTTC
j_call: TRBJ2-7
d_call: TRBD2
clone_size: .
cdr3_length: 15
v_call: TRBV15

cdr3_aa: CAWTLGGGNQPQHF
cdr3_nt: TGTGCCTGGACCCTAGGAGGGGGCAATCAGCCCCAGCATTTT
j_call: TRBJ1-5
d_call: .
clone_size: .
cdr3_length: 14
v_call: TRBV30

cdr3_aa: CASTYQADSDTQYF
cdr3_nt: TGTGCCAGTACCTACCAGGCGGACTCTGATACGCAGTATTTT
j_call: TRBJ2-3
d_call: .
clone_size: .
cdr3_length: 14
v_call: TRBV19

cdr3_aa: CASSLTGTQYF
cdr3_nt: TGTGCCAGCAGCTTGACCGGGACCCAGTACTTC
j_call: TRBJ2-5
d_call: .
clone_size: .
cdr3_length: 11
v_call: TRBV11-1

cdr3_aa: CASSGLVAYNEQFF
cdr3_nt: TGTGCCAGCTCGGGACTAGTGGCATACAATGAGCAGTTCTTC
j_call: TRBJ2-1
d_call: TRBD2
clone_size: .
cdr3_length: 14
v_call: TRBV2

cdr3_aa: CAISSDRGNTEAFF
cdr3_nt: TGTGCCATCAGTTCGGACAGGGGAAACACTGAAGCTTTCTTT
j_call: TRBJ1-1
d_call: TRBD1
clone_size: .
cdr3_length: 14
v_call: TRBV10-3

cdr3_aa: CASSLKRSSYEQYF
cdr3_nt: TGTGCCAGCAGTTTGAAAAGATCCTCCTACGAGCAGTACTTC
j_call: TRBJ2-7
d_call: .
clone_size: .
cdr3_length: 14
v_call: TRBV27

cdr3_aa: CASSSVALTTEAFF
cdr3_nt: TGTGCCAGCAGTTCCGTAGCATTAACCACTGAAGCTTTCTTT
j_call: TRBJ1-1
d_call: .
clone_size: .
cdr3_length: 14
v_call: TRBV2

cdr3_aa: CASSYGGYTEAFF
cdr3_nt: TGTGCCAGCAGTTACGGTGGTTACACTGAAGCTTTCTTT
j_call: TRBJ1-1
d_call: .
clone_size: .
cdr3_length: 13
v_call: TRBV6-2/TRBV6-3

cdr3_aa: CASSPPTRTDTQYF
cdr3_nt: TGTGCCAGCTCACCACCGACTAGAACAGATACGCAGTATTTT
j_call: TRBJ2-3
d_call: .
clone_size: .
cdr3_length: 14
v_call: TRBV18

cdr3_aa: CASSIVTYEQYF
cdr3_nt: TGTGCCAGCAGCATCGTCACTTACGAGCAGTACTTC
j_call: TRBJ2-7
d_call: .
clone_size: .
cdr3_length: 12
v_call: TRBV5-6

cdr3_aa: CASSRGPYEQYF
cdr3_nt: TGTGCCAGCAGCCGGGGGCCCTACGAGCAGTACTTC
j_call: TRBJ2-7
d_call: .
clone_size: .
cdr3_length: 12
v_call: TRBV12-3/TRBV12-4

cdr3_aa: CASSSGQGAMSEQFF
cdr3_nt: TGCGCCAGCAGCTCCGGACAGGGGGCGATGAGTGAGCAGTTCTTC
j_call: TRBJ2-1
d_call: TRBD1
clone_size: .
cdr3_length: 15
v_call: TRBV5-1

cdr3_aa: CASSEKESYNEQFF
cdr3_nt: TGCGCCAGCAGTGAGAAGGAGTCCTACAATGAGCAGTTCTTC
j_call: TRBJ2-1
d_call: .
clone_size: .
cdr3_length: 14
v_call: TRBV10-2

cdr3_aa: CASSFDQETQYF
cdr3_nt: TGTGCCAGCAGCTTTGACCAAGAGACCCAGTACTTC
j_call: TRBJ2-5
d_call: .
clone_size: .
cdr3_length: 12
v_call: TRBV11-2

cdr3_aa: CASSLGQGADTGELFF
cdr3_nt: TGTGCCAGCAGCTTGGGACAGGGAGCTGACACCGGGGAGCTGTTTTTT
j_call: TRBJ2-2
d_call: TRBD1
clone_size: .
cdr3_length: 16
v_call: TRBV5-4

cdr3_aa: CATSNLRTAQETQYF
cdr3_nt: TGTGCCACCAGCAACCTAAGGACAGCTCAAGAGACCCAGTACTTC
j_call: TRBJ2-5
d_call: .
clone_size: .
cdr3_length: 15
v_call: TRBV15

cdr3_aa: CAWKGGPYEQYF
cdr3_nt: TGTGCCTGGAAAGGGGGGCCCTACGAGCAGTACTTC
j_call: TRBJ2-7
d_call: .
clone_size: .
cdr3_length: 12
v_call: TRBV30

cdr3_aa: CASSLVQSTDTQYF
cdr3_nt: TGTGCCAGCAGTTTAGTCCAGAGCACAGATACGCAGTATTTT
j_call: TRBJ2-3
d_call: .
clone_size: .
cdr3_length: 14
v_call: TRBV27